This T cell receptor (beta chain) was captured by sequencing in a study of Graves' ophthalmopathy and Graves' hyperthyroidism. The study amplified TCR beta CDR3 regions using RNA transcripts. HTBI-primed RT-PCR formed the first round, and a multiplex PCR formed the second. TCRdb recomputed calls from the multiplex PCR reads with MiXCR, one row per CDR3 protein. The profile shows almost 750,000 distinct CDR3 sequences, 40% of them singletons. Germline values: CDR1 SGHAT, CDR2 FQNNGV. The CDR3 contains 13 residues. With 1 base removed from V and 3 bases from J, the gap between germline ends came to 7 bases.

Sample: peripheral blood. The origin of this receptor is an adult man with Graves' ophthalmopathy. V is TRBV11-2 and J is TRBJ2-7; no clear D gene. The CDR3: CASSLAANYEQYF. The CDR3 DNA follows: TGTGCCAGCAGCTTAGCGGCAAACTACGAGCAGTACTTC.